Presented here are 30 T cell receptor beta chains from one specimen sequenced in a study of blood T cells in healthy people across ages. The authors ran a second PCR of about 6 to 11 cycles using a sample-barcoded 5' primer and a J-beta primer mix. TCRdb reanalysed the 5' RACE reads using MiXCR and keeps one entry per CDR3 protein. Here the sample spans 700,000 to 800,000 distinct CDR3 sequences, roughly 44% being singletons. The sample was blood. These receptors were taken from an older woman in good health.

The rearrangement uses TRBV4-3 and TRBJ2-1; tentative D call: TRBD2 (6 bases). Trimming removed 4 bases at V and 6 bases at J, with 16 bases between. CDR3 length: 15 residues. Germline CDR1 LGHNA, CDR2 YSLEER. As DNA, the CDR3 is TGCGCCAGCAGCCCCCAAAGCGGAGGGGTCAATGAGCAGTTCTTC. Its protein product is CASSPQSGGVNEQFF.

As for this clonotype: At one boundary the junction diverges from the germline segment, which might be a read error. The gene calls are TRBV12-3 or TRBV12-4 and TRBJ2-4; 10 positions agree with TRBD2. The CDR3 consists of 16 residues. CDR3 loop: CASRLGLAVAKNIQYF. The CDR3 DNA is TGTGCCAGCAGATTAGGACTAGCGGTAGCCAAAAACATTCAGTACTTC.

This chain joins TRBV5-1 and TRBJ2-7; weak D call: TRBD1 (6 bases). There are 14 residues in the CDR3. The V end lost 4 bases, the J end lost 2 bases, and 13 bases lay between the germline ends. From germline, CDR1 is SGHRS and CDR2 YFSETQ. CDR3 nucleotides: TGCGCCAGCAGCCGATCGGACAGTACCTACGAGCAGTACTTC. Translated, it gives CASSRSDSTYEQYF.

This rearrangement joins TRBV3-1 to TRBJ1-1, with no clear D. Trimming left V 4 bases short and J 11 bases short, with 20 bases between. The CDR3 spans 14 residues. CDR1 is LGHDT and CDR2 is YNNKEL in the germline V gene (reference sequence). In DNA form, the CDR3 reads TGTGCCAGCAGCCGAAAGAGCGACCCCCCTGCGGCTTTCTTT. Protein: CASSRKSDPPAAFF.

The genes are TRBV4-2 and TRBJ2-5, with D possibly matching TRBD2 (7 bases). The DNA end is more similar to TRBJ2-7, so the J call may be wrong. This CDR3 comprises 15 residues. Germline CDR1 LGHNA, CDR2 YNFKEQ. This chain's CDR3 is CASSQARGGAPEQYF. The CDR3 nucleotides are TGTGCCAGCAGCCAAGCCCGAGGGGGGGCCCCCGAGCAGTACTTC.

This clonotype has ten or more counts. The chain is built from TRBV28 and TRBJ2-7; 8 bases are shared with TRBD2. Looked up from germline, CDR1 is MDHEN and CDR2 is SYDVKM. CDR3 length equals 13 residues. The V and J ends lost 2 bases and 4 bases, in that order; junction bases with no gene match: 1. CDR3 protein: CASSLAGGYEQYF. CDR3 bases: TGTGCCAGCAGTTTAGCGGGAGGTTACGAGCAGTACTTC.

About this clonotype: At one end the junction does not follow the germline gene, possibly because of a read error. The rearrangement joins TRBV18 to TRBJ1-4; 9 bases are shared with TRBD1. CDR1 is KGHSH and CDR2 is LQKENI in the germline V gene. This CDR3 has 17 amino acids. DNA for the CDR3: TGTGCCAGCTCACCGTCACAGGGGGCAGGAACTGATGAAAAACTGTTTTTT. Residues: CASSPSQGAGTDEKLFF.

This chain links TRBV28 with TRBJ1-5, with D possibly being TRBD1 (6 bases). V was clipped by 5 bases and J by 3 bases, with 14 bases between them. Germline V CDR1 and CDR2: MDHEN, SYDVKM. This CDR3 contains 15 residues. CDR3 region: CASSPQGGLNQPQHF. For the CDR3, the DNA is TGTGCCAGCAGTCCCCAAGGGGGGCTCAATCAGCCCCAGCATTTT.

The V and J genes are TRBV6-5 and TRBJ1-1, with D perhaps TRBD1 (5 bases). V was trimmed by 1 base and J by 6 bases, leaving 9 bases between them. CDR3 length: 13 residues. Germline assignment: CDR1 MNHEY and CDR2 SVGAGI. CDR3 coding DNA: TGTGCCAGCAGTTACTTTGCGGGGGCTGAAGCTTTCTTT. It translates to CASSYFAGAEAFF.

The chain couples TRBV6-5 to TRBJ2-7; no clear D gene. From germline, CDR1 is MNHEY and CDR2 SVGAGI. This CDR3 region has 12 residues. V shed 4 bases and J shed 6 bases, with 10 bases lying between them. This chain's CDR3 is CASSSPSSEQYF. CDR3 in DNA: TGTGCCAGCAGTTCCCCTTCTTCCGAGCAGTACTTC.

The J gene is TRBJ1-5, the V gene TRBV10-3; TRBD1 matches at 9 bases. This CDR3 region has 16 residues. Germline V gene sequence: CDR1 ENHRY, CDR2 SYGVKD. V trimming: 3 bases; J trimming: 3 bases; junction bases outside the gene matches: 6. The CDR3 nucleotides are TGTGCCATCAGTGATCCTCGGGACAGGGCCAATCAGCCCCAGCATTTT. Translating gives CAISDPRDRANQPQHF.

This clonotype came up a few times. This chain uses TRBV7-9 with TRBJ2-7; 8 bases are shared with TRBD1. The CDR3 loop spans 14 amino acids. CDR1 and CDR2 from the germline V gene are SEHNR and FQNEAQ (reference sequence). The V gene end was trimmed by 8 bases and the J gene end by 1 base; junction bases not matched to a gene: 7. The CDR3 bases are TGTGCCAGCGACAGGGGCCAGACTTCCTACGAGCAGTACTTC. This codes for CASDRGQTSYEQYF.

This clonotype was seen many times. The genes are TRBV10-3 and TRBJ2-7, with 8 positions matching TRBD2. Germline lookup yields CDR1 ENHRY and CDR2 SYGVKD. V was pared by 4 bases and J by 3 bases, with 8 bases of the junction left unmatched. The CDR3 runs to 15 residues. CDR3 nucleotide sequence: TGTGCCATCAGTGGGGCCGGGACTAGTATCTACGAGCAGTACTTC. Residues: CAISGAGTSIYEQYF.

V gene TRBV7-9 combines with J gene TRBJ1-5, with D unresolved. The ends were cut back, 3 bases at V and 4 bases at J, with 13 bases in the middle. Germline V gives CDR1 SEHNR, CDR2 FQNEAQ (reference sequence). This CDR3 is 15 amino acids long. The DNA for the CDR3 is TGTGCCAGCAGCTTGGAGGGAGCTAATAATCAGCCCCAGCATTTT. The encoded protein is CASSLEGANNQPQHF.

The rearrangement links TRBV9 to TRBJ2-3, with TRBD1 identical over 7 bases. The length of the CDR3 is 17 residues. J was trimmed by 0 bases and V by 4 bases; bases with no gene match: 11. The germline gives CDR1 SGDLS, CDR2 YYNGEE. CDR3 residues: CASSRRAGGTSTDTQYF. Here the CDR3 DNA reads TGTGCCAGCAGCCGCCGGGCAGGGGGAACGAGCACAGATACGCAGTATTTT.

The chain combines TRBV20-1 with TRBJ2-5, with 9 bases fitting TRBD2. The CDR3 spans 15 residues. V shed 1 base, J shed 0 bases, and the junction held 3 bases outside the gene matches. The germline V gene has CDR1 DFQATT and CDR2 SNEGSKA (reference sequence). The CDR3 region is CSARGLAGNQETQYF. CDR3 nucleotide sequence: TGCAGTGCTAGAGGGCTAGCGGGAAACCAAGAGACCCAGTACTTC.

V is TRBV6-2 or TRBV6-3 and J is TRBJ2-1; TRBD1 might be the D (6 bases). The germline V gene has CDR1 MNHEY and CDR2 SVGEGT. The CDR3 sequence is 13 residues long. The CDR3 DNA is TGTGCTGTGGCAGGGGACACACACAATGAGCAGTTCTTC. Translation: CAVAGDTHNEQFF.

The DNA of the CDR3 is TGCAGTGCTAGGGCAGGACAGGGGGCACGACACGAGCAGTACTTC. Translation: CSARAGQGARHEQYF. The chain combines TRBV20-1 with TRBJ2-7; 11 bases align to TRBD1. Germline assignment: CDR1 DFQATT and CDR2 SNEGSKA (reference sequence). The CDR3 sequence is 15 residues long. Unmatched junction bases numbered 9, after V lost 3 bases and J lost 5 bases.

The rearrangement links TRBV12-3 or TRBV12-4 to TRBJ2-1; 9 bases fit TRBD1. The length of the CDR3 is 14 residues. The trim removed 6 bases at V and 6 bases at J, leaving 6 bases unmatched. The CDR3 sequence is CASRPTGGSNEQFF. The CDR3 region has the DNA TGTGCCAGCAGACCGACAGGGGGGTCCAATGAGCAGTTCTTC.

This chain connects TRBV5-1 to TRBJ2-7; 10 bases line up with TRBD1. J lost 12 bases, V lost 0 bases, and 9 bases had no gene match. Germline CDR1 and CDR2: SGHRS and YFSETQ. CDR3 length: 14 residues. CDR3 sequence (DNA): TGCGCCAGCAGCTTGGGACAGGGGGCCTCAATCCGGTACTTC. Protein: CASSLGQGASIRYF.

The chain uses TRBV6-5 and TRBJ2-7; 7 bases agree with TRBD2. The J call is doubtful: the DNA matches TRBJ2-5 better. Germline V gives CDR1 MNHEY, CDR2 SVGAGI. CDR3 length: 15 residues. This chain's CDR3 is CASSYPGGVYETQYF. The CDR3 coding sequence is TGTGCCAGCAGTTACCCGGGGGGAGTGTACGAGACCCAGTACTTC.

This clonotype was detected only a few times. J is TRBJ2-7 and V is TRBV3-1; D gene ambiguous. This CDR3 is built from 15 residues. V was clipped by 4 bases and J by 3 bases, with 16 bases between them. Germline V gives CDR1 LGHDT, CDR2 YNNKEL (reference sequence). CDR3 sequence: CASSPSVPIYYEQYF. CDR3 sequence (DNA): TGTGCCAGCAGCCCGTCGGTCCCGATTTACTACGAGCAGTACTTC.

The J gene is TRBJ2-3, the V gene TRBV28, with D possibly TRBD2 on 5 matching bases. The germline CDR1 and CDR2 sequences are MDHEN and SYDVKM. There are 15 residues in the CDR3. Trimming cost V 2 bases and J 2 bases, with 11 bases left between them. CDR3 loop: CASSLGRLATDTQYF. As DNA, the CDR3 is TGTGCCAGCAGTTTAGGGCGGCTAGCCACAGATACGCAGTATTTT. Filled out from reference TRBV28 and TRBJ2-3, the complete variable domain reads DVKVTQSSRYLVKRTGEKVFLECVQDMDHENMFWYRQDPGLGLRLIYFSYDVKMKEKGDIPEGYSVSREKKERFSLILESASTNQTSMYLCASSLGRLATDTQYFGPGTRLTVL.

The genes are TRBV27 and TRBJ2-3; TRBD2 aligns across 12 bases. In germline, CDR1 is MNHEY, CDR2 SMNVEV (reference sequence). Trimming at V came to 5 bases and at J to 0 bases, leaving 15 bases not matched to a gene. The CDR3 length is 20 residues. CDR3 amino acids: CASSHRPLTSGGRSTDTQYF. The CDR3 DNA sequence: TGTGCCAGCAGTCACCGCCCTCTGACTAGCGGGGGCCGTAGCACAGATACGCAGTATTTT.

This clonotype has more than one count but fewer than ten. The rearrangement uses TRBV6-2 or TRBV6-3 and TRBJ2-7; 11 nucleotides align to TRBD2. J gave up 2 bases and V 0 bases, and 3 bases lay outside the gene matches. This CDR3 contains 16 residues. CDR1 and CDR2 from the germline V gene are MNHEY and SVGEGT. CDR3 protein: CASSYSGTSGTYEQYF. The CDR3 DNA sequence: TGTGCCAGCAGTTACTCGGGGACTAGCGGTACCTACGAGCAGTACTTC.

The chain uses TRBV7-2 and TRBJ2-4; possible D gene TRBD2, 5 bases. V lost 4 bases to trimming and J lost 13 bases, with 11 bases between them. The CDR3 is made up of 11 amino acids. Germline CDR1 and CDR2: SGHTA and FQGNSA. DNA for the CDR3: TGTGCCAGCAGCTCGACGGGATTGCAGTACTTC. Amino acids: CASSSTGLQYF.

The sample holds many counts of this clonotype. The junction shows a germline mismatch at one end, possibly a read error. The rearrangement links TRBV7-9 to TRBJ2-1; D perhaps matches TRBD1 (6 bases). The germline V gene encodes CDR1 SEHNR and CDR2 FQNEAQ (reference sequence). This CDR3 comprises 15 residues. The CDR3 loop reads CASSQTGSSYNEQFF. The CDR3 DNA follows: TGCGCCAGCAGCCAAACAGGGAGCTCCTACAATGAGCAGTTCTTC.

In its sample, this clonotype was seen many times. The chain employs TRBV6-6 and TRBJ1-5, with D possibly matching TRBD1 (5 bases). Trimming pared 7 bases from V and 5 bases from J, leaving 15 bases between. Looked up from germline, CDR1 is MNHNY and CDR2 is SVGAGI (reference sequence). This CDR3 region has 14 residues. Here the CDR3 DNA reads TGTGCCAGCACTGGGAGGGGTGCCGATCAGCCCCAGCATTTT. This sequence encodes CASTGRGADQPQHF.

The gene calls are TRBV6-2 or TRBV6-3 and TRBJ1-1; D may be TRBD1 (5 bases). Germline V gives CDR1 MNHEY, CDR2 SVGEGT. V was clipped by 7 bases and J by 2 bases, with 14 bases between them. The CDR3 is made up of 14 amino acids. The CDR3 DNA reads as TGTGCCAGCACGACCCTGACAGAAAACACTGAAGCTTTCTTT. Protein product: CASTTLTENTEAFF.

The chain carries TRBV25-1 and TRBJ1-5; D remains ambiguous. Per the germline V gene, CDR1 is MGHDK and CDR2 is SYGVNS. The CDR3 runs to 14 residues. The V end lost 4 bases, the J end lost 1 base, and 8 bases lay between the germline ends. The CDR3 DNA is TGTGCCAGCAGTGGACAAGGGAGCAATCAGCCCCAGCATTTT. It yields the protein CASSGQGSNQPQHF.